This T cell receptor beta chain was sequenced in a study of cytomegalovirus exposure and HLA in healthy donors. Regarding the study as a whole: It was confirmed in vitro that a few of the CMV-associated chains were specific for CMV antigens.

Regarding this clone: Its specificity is unknown.

The PCR employed 60 Vbeta primers together with 13 Jbeta primers. TCRdb keeps only in-frame clones here, not all; method: immunoSEQ multiplex PCR. The table has fewer than 130,000 clones, roughly 78% seen once; the top ten hold over 3%. The germline CDR1 and CDR2 sequences are WSHSY and SAAADI. Deletions cut 6 bases from V and 5 bases from J, with 17 bases between. The CDR3 is 15 amino acids. V is TRBV10-2 and J is TRBJ1-5, with a tentative D call TRBD1 (5 bases). Source material: PBMCs. The sequence derives from a middle-aged woman in good health and CMV-seronegative. CDR3 DNA sequence: TGCGCCAGCAGAGGGGCGGTCGGATGGGATCAGCCCCAGCATTTT. This translates into CASRGAVGWDQPQHF.